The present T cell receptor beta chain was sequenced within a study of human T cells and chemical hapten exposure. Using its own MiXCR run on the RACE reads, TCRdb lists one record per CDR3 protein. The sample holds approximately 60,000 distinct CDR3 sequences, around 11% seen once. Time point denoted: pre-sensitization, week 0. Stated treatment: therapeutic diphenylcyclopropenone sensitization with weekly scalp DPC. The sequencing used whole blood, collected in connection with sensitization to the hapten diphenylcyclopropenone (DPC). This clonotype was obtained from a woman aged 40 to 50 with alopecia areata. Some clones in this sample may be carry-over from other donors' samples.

The CDR3 DNA reads TGTGCCAGCAGCTTAGTGGCGGGGGCGGCTGAAGCTTTCTTT. The encoded protein is CASSLVAGAAEAFF. The chain couples TRBV7-8 to TRBJ1-1; D perhaps matches TRBD1 (6 bases). From germline, CDR1 is SGHVS and CDR2 FQNEAQ. The CDR3 is made up of 14 amino acids. Trimming pared 1 base from V and 6 bases from J, leaving 12 bases between.